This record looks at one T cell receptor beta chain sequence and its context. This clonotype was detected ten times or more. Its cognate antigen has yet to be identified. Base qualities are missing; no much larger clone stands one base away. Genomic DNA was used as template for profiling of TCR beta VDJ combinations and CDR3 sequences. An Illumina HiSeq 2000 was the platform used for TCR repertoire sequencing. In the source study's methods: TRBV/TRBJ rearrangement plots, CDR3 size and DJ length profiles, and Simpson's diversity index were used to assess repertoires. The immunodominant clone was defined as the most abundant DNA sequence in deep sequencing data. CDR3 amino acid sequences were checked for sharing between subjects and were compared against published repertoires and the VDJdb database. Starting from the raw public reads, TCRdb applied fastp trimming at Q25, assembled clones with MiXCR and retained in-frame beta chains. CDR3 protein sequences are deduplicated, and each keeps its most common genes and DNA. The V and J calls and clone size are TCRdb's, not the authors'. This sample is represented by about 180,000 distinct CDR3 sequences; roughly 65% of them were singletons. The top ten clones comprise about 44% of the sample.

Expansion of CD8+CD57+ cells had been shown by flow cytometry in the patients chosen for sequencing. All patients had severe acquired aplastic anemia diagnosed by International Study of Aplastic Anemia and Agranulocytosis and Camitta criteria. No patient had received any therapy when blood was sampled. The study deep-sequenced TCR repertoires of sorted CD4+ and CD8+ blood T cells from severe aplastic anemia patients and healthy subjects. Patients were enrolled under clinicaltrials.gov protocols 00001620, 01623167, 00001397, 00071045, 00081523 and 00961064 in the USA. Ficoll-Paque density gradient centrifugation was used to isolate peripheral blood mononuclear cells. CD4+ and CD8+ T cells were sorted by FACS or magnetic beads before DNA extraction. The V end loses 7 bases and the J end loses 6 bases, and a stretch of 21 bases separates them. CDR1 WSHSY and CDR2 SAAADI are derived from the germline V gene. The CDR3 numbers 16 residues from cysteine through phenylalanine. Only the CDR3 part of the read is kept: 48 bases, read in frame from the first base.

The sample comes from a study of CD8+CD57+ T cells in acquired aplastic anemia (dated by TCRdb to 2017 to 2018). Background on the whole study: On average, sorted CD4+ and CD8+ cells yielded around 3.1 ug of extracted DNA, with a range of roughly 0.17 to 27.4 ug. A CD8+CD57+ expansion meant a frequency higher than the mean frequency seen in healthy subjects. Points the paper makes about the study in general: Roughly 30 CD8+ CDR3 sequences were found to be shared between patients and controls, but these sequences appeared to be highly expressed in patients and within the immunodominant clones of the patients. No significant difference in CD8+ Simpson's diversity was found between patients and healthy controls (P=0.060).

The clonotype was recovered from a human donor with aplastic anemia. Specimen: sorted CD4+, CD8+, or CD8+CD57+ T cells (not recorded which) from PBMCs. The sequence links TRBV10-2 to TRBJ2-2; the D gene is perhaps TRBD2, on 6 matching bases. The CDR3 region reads CASTINLKGLAGELFF. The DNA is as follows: TGCGCCAGCACCATAAACCTGAAGGGACTTGCCGGGGAGCTGTTTTTT.